This passage covers 20 T cell receptor beta chains from one sample sequenced in a study of blood T cell repertoires in COVID-19. The data were produced by immunoSEQ multiplex PCR, yet TCRdb's version contains in-frame clones alone and is incomplete. The sample lists 85,000 or so clones; 90% to 95% were seen once. The specimen sequenced was peripheral blood. These TCRs come from a human donor with active COVID-19. The donor label of this sample is uncertain.

The chain recombines TRBV20-1 with TRBJ2-3; D may be TRBD2 (7 bases). Trimming took 3 bases from V and 1 from J, leaving 14 bases between them. The V gene's germline CDR1 is DFQATT and CDR2 SNEGSKA (reference sequence). This CDR3 contains 15 residues. The CDR3 here is CSASGRGAGTDTQYF. The CDR3 nucleotides read TGCAGTGCTAGTGGACGGGGGGCTGGCACAGATACGCAGTATTTT.

The rearrangement links TRBV4-1 to TRBJ2-5, with 7 bases identical to TRBD1. The ends lost 2 bases at V and 0 bases at J; junction bases unmatched: 3. The CDR3 loop spans 15 amino acids. Per the germline V gene, CDR1 is MGHRA and CDR2 is YSYEKL. CDR3 protein: CASSQQDRDQETQYF. Here the CDR3 DNA reads TGCGCCAGCAGCCAACAAGACAGGGACCAAGAGACCCAGTACTTC.

This chain uses TRBV5-5 with TRBJ2-3; TRBD2 matches at 14 bases. The CDR3 contains 17 residues. Germline CDR1 SGHKS, CDR2 YYEKEE (reference sequence). V lost 0 bases to trimming and J lost 5 bases; unmatched junction nucleotides: 5. This CDR3 is CASSLVPGLAGVDTQYF. In DNA, the CDR3 is TGTGCCAGCAGCTTGGTGCCGGGACTAGCGGGAGTAGATACGCAGTATTTT.

The chain is built from TRBV2 and TRBJ2-7; a weak D match, TRBD1 (6 bases). The CDR3 spans 13 residues. CDR1 and CDR2 from the germline V gene are SNHLY and FYNNEI. The germline V and J ends were trimmed by 6 bases and 2 bases, with 11 bases remaining between them. The CDR3 nucleotides read TGTGCCAGCAGCTTGACAGGAACCTACGAGCAGTACTTC. Translated, it gives CASSLTGTYEQYF.

This clone was recorded only once. The chain combines TRBV7-2 with TRBJ2-1; 8 nucleotides line up with TRBD2. Germline V gene sequence: CDR1 SGHTA, CDR2 FQGNSA. Trimming removed 4 bases from V and 6 bases from J; junction bases left unmatched: 8. The CDR3 extends over 15 amino acids. The CDR3 is CASSYISGTGNEQFF. The CDR3 nucleotides are TGTGCCAGCAGCTATATTAGCGGGACCGGCAATGAGCAGTTCTTC.

The rearrangement links TRBV9 to TRBJ2-5; TRBD2 aligns across 8 bases. CDR1 and CDR2 from the germline V gene are SGDLS and YYNGEE. With V trimmed by 2 bases and J by 3 bases, 15 bases remained unmatched. This CDR3 region has 18 residues. The chain's CDR3 is CASSVSGSHGSNKETQYF. DNA for the CDR3: TGTGCCAGCAGCGTCAGCGGGAGTCACGGTTCTAACAAAGAGACCCAGTACTTC.

This sequence joins TRBV14 and TRBJ2-7, with D hard to call. CDR3 length equals 12 residues. Trimming removed 8 bases from V and 1 base from J, with 9 bases in between. Per the germline V gene, CDR1 is SGHDN and CDR2 is FVKESK. The CDR3 here is CASARVSYEQYF. The CDR3 DNA is TGTGCCAGCGCCCGGGTTTCCTACGAGCAGTACTTC.

This clone was seen once. V usage is TRBV18 and J usage is TRBJ1-6; D remains unclear. Germline values: CDR1 KGHSH, CDR2 LQKENI. This CDR3 is built from 13 residues. Trimming pared 3 bases from V and 13 bases from J, leaving 13 bases between. The CDR3, as DNA: TGTGCCAGCTCACCGGACTCCATTCCCCCCCTCCACTTT. The encoded protein is CASSPDSIPPLHF.

This rearrangement joins TRBV5-1 to TRBJ2-3, with TRBD2 matching 10 bases. V lost 0 bases to trimming and J lost 1 base; unmatched junction nucleotides: 14. CDR3 length: 20 amino acids. The germline gives CDR1 SGHRS, CDR2 YFSETQ. In nucleotides, the CDR3 is TGCGCCAGCAGCTTGGGACGGACTAGCGGAGGTCTTACACGCACAGATACGCAGTATTTT. It translates to CASSLGRTSGGLTRTDTQYF.

The chain carries TRBV5-4 and TRBJ2-2; a possible D gene is TRBD1 (6 bases). The CDR3 is 16 residues long. The ends were cut back, 4 bases at V and 1 base at J, with 14 bases in the middle. Germline V CDR1 and CDR2: SGHNT, YYREEE (reference sequence). CDR3 in amino acids: CASSMQGNRNTGELFF. DNA for the CDR3: TGTGCCAGCAGCATGCAGGGGAACCGGAACACCGGGGAGCTGTTTTTT.

This clone showed up just once. The rearrangement uses TRBV7-9 and TRBJ2-7; TRBD2 agrees at 8 bases. V was pared by 5 bases and J by 1 base, with 10 bases of the junction left unmatched. This CDR3 region has 16 residues. Germline-derived CDR1 and CDR2 are SEHNR and FQNEAQ (reference sequence). CDR3 sequence (DNA): TGTGCCAGCAGCCCCCAGGGCGGGGGGCGGTCCTACGAGCAGTACTTC. Its protein product is CASSPQGGGRSYEQYF.

The chain uses TRBV7-2 and TRBJ2-7; D is unclear. The CDR3 is 14 amino acids. V was clipped by 0 bases and J by 4 bases, with 10 bases between them. The germline CDR1 and CDR2 sequences are SGHTA and FQGNSA. CDR3 bases: TGTGCCAGCAGCTTAGCGGCACTATTGTACGAGCAGTACTTC. Its protein product is CASSLAALLYEQYF.

V is TRBV28 and J is TRBJ2-7; TRBD2 agrees at 7 bases. The V gene end was trimmed by 6 bases and the J gene end by 7 bases; junction bases not matched to a gene: 6. The CDR3 length is 12 residues. The germline gives CDR1 MDHEN, CDR2 SYDVKM. As DNA, the CDR3 is TGTGCCAGCAGCTGGGGGGGTAGGGAGCAGTACTTC. This codes for CASSWGGREQYF.

This clone was counted once. V gene TRBV6-5 combines with J gene TRBJ2-3, with 9 positions matching TRBD1. V gave up 6 bases and J gave up 4 bases; unmatched junction bases: 5. The CDR3 totals 14 residues. Germline V gene data show CDR1 as MNHEY and CDR2 as SVGAGI. CDR3 residues: CASSPGQGSDTQYF. Written as DNA, the CDR3 is TGTGCCAGCAGCCCGGGACAGGGTTCAGATACGCAGTATTTT.

This rearrangement joins TRBV11-2 to TRBJ2-3; 8 nucleotides agree with TRBD2. Trimming removed 7 bases from V and 0 bases from J; junction bases left unmatched: 6. This CDR3 is 15 amino acids long. In germline, CDR1 is SGHAT, CDR2 FQNNGV. CDR3 coding DNA: TGTGCCAGCAACCGGGGGGGACTAAGCACAGATACGCAGTATTTT. Protein: CASNRGGLSTDTQYF.

This chain joins TRBV11-2 and TRBJ1-1, with no clear D. The CDR3 is made up of 14 amino acids. Trimming shortened V by 1 base and J by 7 bases, and 13 bases separated the two germline ends. Germline CDR1 SGHAT, CDR2 FQNNGV. The CDR3 nucleotides are TGTGCCAGCAGCTTAGGACTCACCTCGGGTGAAGCTTTCTTT. This encodes CASSLGLTSGEAFF. The whole variable domain, remainder taken from reference TRBV11-2 and TRBJ1-1, is EAGVAQSPRYKIIEKRQSVAFWCNPISGHATLYWYQQILGQGPKLLIQFQNNGVVDDSQLPKDRFSAERLKGVDSTLKIQPAKLEDSAVYLCASSLGLTSGEAFFGQGTRLTVV.

The J gene is TRBJ2-1, the V gene TRBV5-8; TRBD1 matches at 8 bases. This CDR3 region has 15 residues. The germline V gene has CDR1 SGHTS and CDR2 YDEGEE. J lost 5 bases, V lost 4 bases, and 8 bases had no gene match. In DNA form, the CDR3 reads TGTGCCAGCAGCCCCTGGACAGGGAAAAACAATGAGCAGTTCTTC. It yields the protein CASSPWTGKNNEQFF.

The rearrangement joins TRBV5-1 to TRBJ1-2; maybe TRBD1 (5 bases). Germline V lookup: CDR1 SGHRS, CDR2 YFSETQ. The CDR3 runs 13 residues. Deletions cut 4 bases from V and 1 base from J, with 8 bases between. The CDR3 DNA reads as TGCGCCAGCAGCCCCGGGGGTAACTATGGCTACACCTTC. Translated: CASSPGGNYGYTF.

The chain is built from TRBV18 and TRBJ1-2; D might be TRBD1 (6 bases). Germline V lookup: CDR1 KGHSH, CDR2 LQKENI. Between the trimmed V and J ends, which lost 2 bases and 6 bases, there was a span of 10 bases. CDR3 length equals 13 residues. CDR3 DNA: TGTGCCAGCTCACCATCGGCAGGGGATGGCTACACCTTC. This translates into CASSPSAGDGYTF.

This chain uses TRBV2 with TRBJ2-3; the match to TRBD2 covers 9 bases. The CDR3 runs 15 residues. Germline V CDR1 and CDR2: SNHLY, FYNNEI. V was pared by 6 bases and J by 7 bases, with 11 bases of the junction left unmatched. DNA for the CDR3: TGTGCCAGCAGCCCTTTAGCGGGAGTGGGGAATACGCAGTATTTT. This codes for CASSPLAGVGNTQYF.